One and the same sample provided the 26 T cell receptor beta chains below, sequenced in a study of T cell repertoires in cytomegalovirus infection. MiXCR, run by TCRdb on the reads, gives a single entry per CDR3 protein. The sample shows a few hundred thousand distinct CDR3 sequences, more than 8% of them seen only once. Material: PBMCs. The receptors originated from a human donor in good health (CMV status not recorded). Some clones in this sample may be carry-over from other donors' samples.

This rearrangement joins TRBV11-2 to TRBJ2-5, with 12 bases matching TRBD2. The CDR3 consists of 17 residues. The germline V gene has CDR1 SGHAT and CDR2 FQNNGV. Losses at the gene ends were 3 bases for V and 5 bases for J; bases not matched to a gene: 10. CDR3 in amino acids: CASSFLPSGGEGETQYF. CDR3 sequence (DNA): TGTGCCAGCAGCTTTTTGCCTAGCGGGGGGGAAGGGGAGACCCAGTACTTC.

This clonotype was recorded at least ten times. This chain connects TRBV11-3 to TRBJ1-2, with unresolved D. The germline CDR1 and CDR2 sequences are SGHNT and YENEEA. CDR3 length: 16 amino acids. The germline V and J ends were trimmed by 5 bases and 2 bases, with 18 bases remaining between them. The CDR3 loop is CASSHRVGQTNYGYTF. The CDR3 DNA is TGTGCCAGCAGCCACCGGGTCGGGCAGACCAACTATGGCTACACCTTC.

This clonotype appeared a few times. CDR3 DNA sequence: TGTGCCAGCAGTACACGACAGGTGAACACTGAAGCTTTCTTT. It translates to CASSTRQVNTEAFF. The chain couples TRBV6-5 to TRBJ1-1; tentative D call: TRBD1 (6 bases). CDR3 length: 14 amino acids. The germline V and J ends were trimmed by 5 bases and 0 bases, with 10 bases remaining between them. Germline V gives CDR1 MNHEY, CDR2 SVGAGI.

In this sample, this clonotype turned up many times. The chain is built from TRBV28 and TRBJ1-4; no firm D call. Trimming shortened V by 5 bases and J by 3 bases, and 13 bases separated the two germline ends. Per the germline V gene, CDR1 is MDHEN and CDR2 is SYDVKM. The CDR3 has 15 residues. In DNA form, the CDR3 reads TGTGCCAGCAGTAATAGACTATCGGCTAATGAAAAACTGTTTTTT. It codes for CASSNRLSANEKLFF. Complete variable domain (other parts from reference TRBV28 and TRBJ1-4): DVKVTQSSRYLVKRTGEKVFLECVQDMDHENMFWYRQDPGLGLRLIYFSYDVKMKEKGDIPEGYSVSREKKERFSLILESASTNQTSMYLCASSNRLSANEKLFFGSGTQLSVL.

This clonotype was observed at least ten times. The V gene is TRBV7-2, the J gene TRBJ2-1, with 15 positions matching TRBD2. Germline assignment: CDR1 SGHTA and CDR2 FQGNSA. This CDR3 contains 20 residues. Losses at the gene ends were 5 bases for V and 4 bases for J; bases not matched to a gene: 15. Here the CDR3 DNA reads TGTGCCAGCAGCCAAGTCGGACTAGCGGGGGGGCTCACTGATTACAATGAGCAGTTCTTC. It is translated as CASSQVGLAGGLTDYNEQFF.

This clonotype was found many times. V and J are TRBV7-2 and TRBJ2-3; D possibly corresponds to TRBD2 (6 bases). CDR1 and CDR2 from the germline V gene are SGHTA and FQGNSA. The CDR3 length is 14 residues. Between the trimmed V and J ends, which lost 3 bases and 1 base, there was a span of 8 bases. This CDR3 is CASSFGGGTDTQYF. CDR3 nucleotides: TGTGCCAGCAGCTTCGGCGGGGGCACAGATACGCAGTATTTT.

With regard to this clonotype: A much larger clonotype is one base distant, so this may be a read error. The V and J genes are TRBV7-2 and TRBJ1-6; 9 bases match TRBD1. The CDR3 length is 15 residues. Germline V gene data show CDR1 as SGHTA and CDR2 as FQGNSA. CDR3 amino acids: CASSDDRGYSSPPHF. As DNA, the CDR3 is TGTGCCAGCAGCGACGACAGGGGGTACAGTTCACCCCCCCACTTT.

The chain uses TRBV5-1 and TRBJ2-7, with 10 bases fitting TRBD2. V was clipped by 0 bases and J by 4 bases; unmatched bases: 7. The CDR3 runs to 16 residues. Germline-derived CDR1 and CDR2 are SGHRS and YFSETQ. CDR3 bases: TGCGCCAGCAGCTTGGAACTCACTAGCGGGGCTTACGAGCAGTACTTC. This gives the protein CASSLELTSGAYEQYF.

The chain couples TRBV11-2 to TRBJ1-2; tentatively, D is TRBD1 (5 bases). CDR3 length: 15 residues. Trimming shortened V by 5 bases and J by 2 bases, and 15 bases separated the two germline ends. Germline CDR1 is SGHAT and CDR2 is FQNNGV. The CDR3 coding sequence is TGTGCCAGCAGCCGGCGGGGGGGTGGGAACTATGGCTACACCTTC. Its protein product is CASSRRGGGNYGYTF.

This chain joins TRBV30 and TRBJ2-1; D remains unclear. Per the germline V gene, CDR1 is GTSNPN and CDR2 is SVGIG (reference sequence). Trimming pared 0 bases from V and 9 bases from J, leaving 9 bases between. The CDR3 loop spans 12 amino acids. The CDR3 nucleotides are TGTGCCTGGAGTGTTTATGTAGGTGAGCAGTTCTTC. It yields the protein CAWSVYVGEQFF.

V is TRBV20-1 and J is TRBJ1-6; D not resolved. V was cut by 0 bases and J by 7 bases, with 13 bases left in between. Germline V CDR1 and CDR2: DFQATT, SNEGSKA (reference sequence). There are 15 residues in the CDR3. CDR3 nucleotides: TGCAGTGCTAGAGAGGCAGAGCGGCCCAATTCACCCCTCCACTTT. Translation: CSAREAERPNSPLHF.

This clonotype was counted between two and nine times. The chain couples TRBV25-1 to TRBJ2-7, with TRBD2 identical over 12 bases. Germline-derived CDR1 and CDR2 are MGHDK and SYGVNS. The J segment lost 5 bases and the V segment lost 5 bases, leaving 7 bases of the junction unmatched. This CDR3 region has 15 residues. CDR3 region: CASSQTSGRWNEQYF. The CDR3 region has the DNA TGTGCCAGCAGTCAGACTAGCGGGAGATGGAACGAGCAGTACTTC.

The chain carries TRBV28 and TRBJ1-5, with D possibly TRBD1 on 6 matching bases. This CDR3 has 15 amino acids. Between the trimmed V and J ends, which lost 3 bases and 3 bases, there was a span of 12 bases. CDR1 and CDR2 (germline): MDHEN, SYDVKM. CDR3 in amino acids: CASSFAGAYNQPQHF. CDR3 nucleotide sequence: TGTGCCAGCAGTTTCGCAGGGGCCTACAATCAGCCCCAGCATTTT.

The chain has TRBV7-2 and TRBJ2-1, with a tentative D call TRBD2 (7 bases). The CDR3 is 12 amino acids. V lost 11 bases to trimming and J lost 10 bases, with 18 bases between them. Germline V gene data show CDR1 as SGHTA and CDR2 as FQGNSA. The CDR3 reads CAEGGEGWEQFF. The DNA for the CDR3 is TGTGCCGAAGGGGGGGAGGGCTGGGAGCAGTTCTTC.

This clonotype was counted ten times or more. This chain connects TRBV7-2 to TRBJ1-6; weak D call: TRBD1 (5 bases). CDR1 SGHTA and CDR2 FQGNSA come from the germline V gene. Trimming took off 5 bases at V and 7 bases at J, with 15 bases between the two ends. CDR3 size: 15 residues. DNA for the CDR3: TGTGCCAGCAGCCGTTACGGGACGAAGAATTCACCCCTCCACTTT. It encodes CASSRYGTKNSPLHF.

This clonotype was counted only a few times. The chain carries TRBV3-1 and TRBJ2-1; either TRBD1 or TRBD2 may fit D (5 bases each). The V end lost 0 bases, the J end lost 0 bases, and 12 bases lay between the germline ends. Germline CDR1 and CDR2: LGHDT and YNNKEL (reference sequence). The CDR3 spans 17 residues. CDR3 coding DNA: TGTGCCAGCAGCCAAGATAGGGGACCAATCTCCTACAATGAGCAGTTCTTC. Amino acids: CASSQDRGPISYNEQFF.

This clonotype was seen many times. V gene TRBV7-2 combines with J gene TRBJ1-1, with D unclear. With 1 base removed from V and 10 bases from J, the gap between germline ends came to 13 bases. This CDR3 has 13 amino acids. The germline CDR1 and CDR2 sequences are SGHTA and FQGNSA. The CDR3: CASSLDRGRVAFF. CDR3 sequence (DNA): TGTGCCAGCAGCTTAGACAGAGGGAGAGTAGCTTTCTTT.

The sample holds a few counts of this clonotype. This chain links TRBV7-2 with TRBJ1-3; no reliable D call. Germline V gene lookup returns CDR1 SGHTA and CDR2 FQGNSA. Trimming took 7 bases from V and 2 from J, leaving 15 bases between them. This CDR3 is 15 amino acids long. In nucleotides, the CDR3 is TGTGCCAGCACCAGACAAACGGGAACTGGAAACACCATATATTTT. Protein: CASTRQTGTGNTIYF. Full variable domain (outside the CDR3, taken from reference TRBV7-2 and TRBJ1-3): GAGVSQSPSNKVTEKGKDVELRCDPISGHTALYWYRQSLGQGLEFLIYFQGNSAPDKSGLPSDRFSAERTGGSVSTLTIQRTQQEDSAVYLCASTRQTGTGNTIYFGEGSWLTVV.

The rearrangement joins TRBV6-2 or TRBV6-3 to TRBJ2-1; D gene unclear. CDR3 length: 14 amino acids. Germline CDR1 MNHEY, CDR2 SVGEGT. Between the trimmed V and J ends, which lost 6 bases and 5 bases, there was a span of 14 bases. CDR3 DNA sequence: TGTGCCAGCAGGAAACGGCAAATTCACAATGAGCAGTTCTTC. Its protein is CASRKRQIHNEQFF.

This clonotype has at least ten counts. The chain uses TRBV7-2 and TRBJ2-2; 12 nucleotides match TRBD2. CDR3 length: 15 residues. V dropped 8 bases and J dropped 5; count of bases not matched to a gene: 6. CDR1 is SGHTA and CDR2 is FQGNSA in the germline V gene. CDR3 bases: TGTGCCAGCGGTCTCGGACTAGCGGGAACCGGGGAGCTGTTTTTT. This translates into CASGLGLAGTGELFF.

The CDR3 nucleotides are TGTGCCAGCAGCCAAGCACCCAGACAGGATCACAACTATGGCTACACCTTC. Protein: CASSQAPRQDHNYGYTF. This chain uses TRBV4-2 with TRBJ1-2; possible D gene TRBD1, 6 bases. The germline gives CDR1 LGHNA, CDR2 YNFKEQ. V gave up 1 base and J gave up 2 bases, with 17 bases separating them. The CDR3 runs 17 residues.

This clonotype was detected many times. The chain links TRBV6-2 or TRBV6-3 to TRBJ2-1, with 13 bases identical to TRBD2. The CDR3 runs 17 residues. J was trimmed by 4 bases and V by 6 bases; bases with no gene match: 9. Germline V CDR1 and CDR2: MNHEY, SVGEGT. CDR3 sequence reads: CASSPTSGRALYNEQFF. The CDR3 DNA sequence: TGTGCCAGCAGCCCCACTAGCGGGAGGGCCCTGTACAATGAGCAGTTCTTC.

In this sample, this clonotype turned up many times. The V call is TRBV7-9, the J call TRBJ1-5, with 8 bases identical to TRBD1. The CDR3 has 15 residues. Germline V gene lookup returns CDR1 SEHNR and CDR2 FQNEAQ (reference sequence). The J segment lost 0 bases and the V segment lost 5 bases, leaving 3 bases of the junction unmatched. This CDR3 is CASSPGQDSNQPQHF. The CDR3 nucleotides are TGTGCCAGCAGCCCGGGACAGGATAGCAATCAGCCCCAGCATTTT. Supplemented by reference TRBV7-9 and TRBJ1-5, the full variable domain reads DTGVSQNPRHKITKRGQNVTFRCDPISEHNRLYWYRQTLGQGPEFLTYFQNEAQLEKSRLLSDRFSAERPKGSFSTLEIQRTEQGDSAMYLCASSPGQDSNQPQHFGDGTRLSIL.

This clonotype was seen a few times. CDR3 loop: CASSLRALAGGSYNEQFF. The CDR3 nucleotides read TGTGCCAGCAGCTTGAGGGCCTTAGCGGGAGGGTCCTACAATGAGCAGTTCTTC. The V gene is TRBV11-2, the J gene TRBJ2-1, with 11 nucleotides matching TRBD2. The CDR3 extends over 18 amino acids. J was trimmed by 1 base and V by 3 bases; bases with no gene match: 8. Germline CDR1 SGHAT, CDR2 FQNNGV.

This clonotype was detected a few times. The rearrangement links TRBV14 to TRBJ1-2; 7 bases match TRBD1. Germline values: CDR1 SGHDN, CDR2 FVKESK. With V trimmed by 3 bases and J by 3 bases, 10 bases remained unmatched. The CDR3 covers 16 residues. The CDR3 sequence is CASSHRDRKADYGYTF. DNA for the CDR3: TGTGCCAGCAGCCACCGGGACAGAAAAGCAGACTATGGCTACACCTTC.

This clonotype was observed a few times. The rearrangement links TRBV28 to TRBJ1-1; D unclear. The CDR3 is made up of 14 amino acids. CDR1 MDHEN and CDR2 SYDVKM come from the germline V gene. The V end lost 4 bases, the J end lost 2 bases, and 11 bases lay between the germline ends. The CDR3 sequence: CASSSNWVNTEAFF. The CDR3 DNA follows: TGTGCCAGCAGTTCCAATTGGGTCAACACTGAAGCTTTCTTT.